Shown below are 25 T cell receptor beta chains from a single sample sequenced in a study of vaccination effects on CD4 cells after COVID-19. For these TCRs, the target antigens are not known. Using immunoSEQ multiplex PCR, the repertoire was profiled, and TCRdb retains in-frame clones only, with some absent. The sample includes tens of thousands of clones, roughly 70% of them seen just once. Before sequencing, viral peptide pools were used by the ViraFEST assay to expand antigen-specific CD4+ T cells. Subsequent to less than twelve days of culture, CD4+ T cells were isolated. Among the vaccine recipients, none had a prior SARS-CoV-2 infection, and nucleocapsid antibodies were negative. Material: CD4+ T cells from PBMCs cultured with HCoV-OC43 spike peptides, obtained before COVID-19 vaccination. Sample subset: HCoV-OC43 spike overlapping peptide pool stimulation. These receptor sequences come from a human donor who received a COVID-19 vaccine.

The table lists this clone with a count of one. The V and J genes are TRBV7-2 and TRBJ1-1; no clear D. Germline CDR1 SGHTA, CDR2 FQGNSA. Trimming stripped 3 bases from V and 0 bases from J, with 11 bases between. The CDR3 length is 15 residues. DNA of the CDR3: TGTGCCAGCAGCTTCAGTGGAGGTATGAACACTGAAGCTTTCTTT. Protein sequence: CASSFSGGMNTEAFF.

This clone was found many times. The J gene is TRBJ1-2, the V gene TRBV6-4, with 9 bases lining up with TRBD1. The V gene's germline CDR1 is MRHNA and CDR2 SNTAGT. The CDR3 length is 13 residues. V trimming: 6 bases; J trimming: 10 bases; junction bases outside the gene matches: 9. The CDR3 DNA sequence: TGTGCCAGCAGGCCCGGGACAGGGTACGACTACACCTTC. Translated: CASRPGTGYDYTF.

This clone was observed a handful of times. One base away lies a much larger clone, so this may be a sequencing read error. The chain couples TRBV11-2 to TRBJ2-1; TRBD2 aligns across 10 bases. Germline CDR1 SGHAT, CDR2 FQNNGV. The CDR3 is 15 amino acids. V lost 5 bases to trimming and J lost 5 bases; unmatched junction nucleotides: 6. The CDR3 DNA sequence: TGTGCCAGCAGCCTTACTAGCGGGGCCCACAATGAGCAGTTCTTC. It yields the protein CASSLTSGAHNEQFF. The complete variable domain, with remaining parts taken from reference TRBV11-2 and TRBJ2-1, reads EAGVAQSPRYKIIEKRQSVAFWCNPISGHATLYWYQQILGQGPKLLIQFQNNGVVDDSQLPKDRFSAERLKGVDSTLKIQPAKLEDSAVYLCASSLTSGAHNEQFFGPGTRLTVL.

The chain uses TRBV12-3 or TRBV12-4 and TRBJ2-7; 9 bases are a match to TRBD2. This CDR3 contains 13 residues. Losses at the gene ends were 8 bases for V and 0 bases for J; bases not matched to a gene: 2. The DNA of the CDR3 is TGTGCCAGCTCAGCGGGGGGCTCCTACGAGCAGTACTTC. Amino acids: CASSAGGSYEQYF.

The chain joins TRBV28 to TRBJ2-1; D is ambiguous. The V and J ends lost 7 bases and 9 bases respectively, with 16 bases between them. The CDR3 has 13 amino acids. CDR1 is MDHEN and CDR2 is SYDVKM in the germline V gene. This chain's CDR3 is CASTPPVKSEQFF. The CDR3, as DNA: TGTGCCAGCACCCCCCCTGTCAAGTCTGAGCAGTTCTTC.

CDR3 DNA sequence: TGCGCCAGCAGCTTGTCCGGGGCCACGAACACCGGGGAGCTGTTTTTT. The encoded protein is CASSLSGATNTGELFF. The chain couples TRBV5-1 to TRBJ2-2; D possibly matches TRBD1 or TRBD2 (5 bases each). V was pared by 1 base and J by 0 bases, with 10 bases between. The length of the CDR3 is 16 residues. Germline V gene lookup returns CDR1 SGHRS and CDR2 YFSETQ.

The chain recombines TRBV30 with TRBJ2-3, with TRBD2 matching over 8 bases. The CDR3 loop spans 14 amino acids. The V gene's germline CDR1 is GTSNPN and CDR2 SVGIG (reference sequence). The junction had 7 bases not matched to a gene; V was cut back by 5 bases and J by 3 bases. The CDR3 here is CAWGPGGGTDTQYF. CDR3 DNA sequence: TGTGCCTGGGGGCCGGGGGGGGGTACAGATACGCAGTATTTT.

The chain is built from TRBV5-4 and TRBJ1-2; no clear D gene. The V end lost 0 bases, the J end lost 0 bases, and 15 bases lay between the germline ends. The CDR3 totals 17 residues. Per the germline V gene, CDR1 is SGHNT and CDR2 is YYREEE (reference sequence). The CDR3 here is CASSLVRPRESNYGYTF. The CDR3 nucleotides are TGTGCCAGCAGCTTGGTAAGACCAAGAGAATCTAACTATGGCTACACCTTC.

The CDR3 loop is CASSPGGSRGTGELFF. CDR3 DNA sequence: TGTGCCAGCAGCCCTGGCGGGAGTCGGGGCACCGGGGAGCTGTTTTTT. V gene TRBV11-2 combines with J gene TRBJ2-2; TRBD2 matches at 7 bases. V lost 5 bases and J lost 4; bases outside the gene matches: 10. Germline values: CDR1 SGHAT, CDR2 FQNNGV. The CDR3 has 16 amino acids.

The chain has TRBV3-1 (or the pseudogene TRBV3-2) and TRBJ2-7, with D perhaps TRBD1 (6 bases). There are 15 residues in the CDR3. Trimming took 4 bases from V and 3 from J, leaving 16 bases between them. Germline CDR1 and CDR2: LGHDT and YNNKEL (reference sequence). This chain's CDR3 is CASSPAGRGFYEQYF. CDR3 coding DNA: TGTGCCAGCAGCCCTGCGGGCAGGGGCTTCTACGAGCAGTACTTC.

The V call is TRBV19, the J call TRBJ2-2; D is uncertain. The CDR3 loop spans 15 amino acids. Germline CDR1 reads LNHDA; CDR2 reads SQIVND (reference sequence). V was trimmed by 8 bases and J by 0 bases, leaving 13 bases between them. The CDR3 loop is CASWWGSSNTGELFF. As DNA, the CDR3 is TGTGCCAGTTGGTGGGGATCATCGAACACCGGGGAGCTGTTTTTT.

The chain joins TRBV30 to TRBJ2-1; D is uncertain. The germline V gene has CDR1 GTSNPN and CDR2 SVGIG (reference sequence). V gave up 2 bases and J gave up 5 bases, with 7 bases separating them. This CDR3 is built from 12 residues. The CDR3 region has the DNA TGTGCCTGGAGTATACAGCACAATGAGCAGTTCTTC. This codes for CAWSIQHNEQFF.

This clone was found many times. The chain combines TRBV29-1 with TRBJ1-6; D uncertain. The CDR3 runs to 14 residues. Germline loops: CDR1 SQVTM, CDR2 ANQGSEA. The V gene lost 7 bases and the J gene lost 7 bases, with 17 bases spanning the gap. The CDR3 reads CSAKFRERNSPLHF. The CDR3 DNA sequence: TGCAGCGCCAAATTTCGGGAGCGGAATTCACCCCTCCACTTT.

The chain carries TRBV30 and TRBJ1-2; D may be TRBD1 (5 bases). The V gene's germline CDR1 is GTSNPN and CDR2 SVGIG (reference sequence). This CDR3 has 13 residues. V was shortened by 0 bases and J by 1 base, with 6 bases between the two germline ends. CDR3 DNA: TGTGCCTGGAGTGTACAGGATAACTATGGCTACACCTTC. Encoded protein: CAWSVQDNYGYTF.

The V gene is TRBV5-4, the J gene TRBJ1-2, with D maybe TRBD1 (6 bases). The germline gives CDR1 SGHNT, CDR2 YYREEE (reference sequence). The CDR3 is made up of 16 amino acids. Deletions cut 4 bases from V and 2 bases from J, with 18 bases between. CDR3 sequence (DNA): TGTGCCAGCAGCCAAAGGGGGGCGGGCCAGAACTATGGCTACACCTTC. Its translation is CASSQRGAGQNYGYTF.

The CDR3 spells CATLSGEGPNQPQHF. For the CDR3, the DNA is TGTGCCACCCTGTCGGGTGAGGGGCCGAATCAGCCCCAGCATTTT. The V and J genes are TRBV10-3 and TRBJ1-5; D may be TRBD1 (5 bases). V was pared by 10 bases and J by 4 bases, with 20 bases between. Germline-derived CDR1 and CDR2 are ENHRY and SYGVKD. CDR3 size: 15 residues.

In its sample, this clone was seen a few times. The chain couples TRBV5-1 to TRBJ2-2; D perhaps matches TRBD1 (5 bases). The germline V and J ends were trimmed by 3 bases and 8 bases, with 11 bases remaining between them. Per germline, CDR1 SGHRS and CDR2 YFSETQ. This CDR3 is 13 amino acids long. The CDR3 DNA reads TGCGCCAGCAGCTCCGGACGGACAGGGGAGCTGTTTTTT. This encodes CASSSGRTGELFF.

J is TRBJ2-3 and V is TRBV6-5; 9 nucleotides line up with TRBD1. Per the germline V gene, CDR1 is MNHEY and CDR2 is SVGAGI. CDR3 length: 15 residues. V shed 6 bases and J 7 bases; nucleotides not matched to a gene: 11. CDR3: CASSAGTGWYHTQYF. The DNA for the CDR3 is TGTGCCAGCAGCGCCGGGACAGGGTGGTATCATACGCAGTATTTT.

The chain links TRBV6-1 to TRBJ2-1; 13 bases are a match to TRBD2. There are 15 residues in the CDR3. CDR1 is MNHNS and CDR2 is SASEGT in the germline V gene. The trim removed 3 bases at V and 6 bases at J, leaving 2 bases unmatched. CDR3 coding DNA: TGTGCCAGCAGTGAGGGACTAGCGGGGTTCAATGAGCAGTTCTTC. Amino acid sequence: CASSEGLAGFNEQFF.

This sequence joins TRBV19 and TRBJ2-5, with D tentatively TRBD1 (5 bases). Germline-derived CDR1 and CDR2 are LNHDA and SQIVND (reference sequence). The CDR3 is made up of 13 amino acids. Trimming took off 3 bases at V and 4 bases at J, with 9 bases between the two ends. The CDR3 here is CASSMVQGETQYF. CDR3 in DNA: TGTGCCAGTAGTATGGTTCAGGGAGAGACCCAGTACTTC. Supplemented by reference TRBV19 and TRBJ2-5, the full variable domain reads DGGITQSPKYLFRKEGQNVTLSCEQNLNHDAMYWYRQDPGQGLRLIYYSQIVNDFQKGDIAEGYSVSREKKESFPLTVTSAQKNPTAFYLCASSMVQGETQYFGPGTRLLVL.

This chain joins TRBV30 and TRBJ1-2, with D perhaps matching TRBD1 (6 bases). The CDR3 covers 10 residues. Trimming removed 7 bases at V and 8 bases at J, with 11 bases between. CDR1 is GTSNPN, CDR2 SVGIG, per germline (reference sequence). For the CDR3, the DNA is TGTGCCTTAATGCAGGGGGGCTACACCTTC. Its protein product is CALMQGGYTF. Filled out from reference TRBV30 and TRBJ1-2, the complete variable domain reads SQTIHQWPATLVQPVGSPLSLECTVEGTSNPNLYWYRQAAGRGLQLLFYSVGIGQISSEVPQNLSASRPQDRQFILSSKKLLLSDSGFYLCALMQGGYTFGSGTRLTVV.

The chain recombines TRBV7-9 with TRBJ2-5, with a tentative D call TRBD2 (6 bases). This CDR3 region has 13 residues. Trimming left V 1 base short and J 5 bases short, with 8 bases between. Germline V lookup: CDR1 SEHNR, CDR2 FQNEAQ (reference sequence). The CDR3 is CASSLGGMETQYF. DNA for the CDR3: TGTGCCAGCAGCTTAGGCGGGATGGAGACCCAGTACTTC.

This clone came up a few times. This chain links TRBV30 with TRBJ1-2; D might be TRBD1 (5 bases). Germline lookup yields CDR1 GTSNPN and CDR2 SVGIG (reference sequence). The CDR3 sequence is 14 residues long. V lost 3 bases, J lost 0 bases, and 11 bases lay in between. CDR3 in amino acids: CAWREQAANYGYTF. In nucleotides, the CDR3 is TGTGCCTGGAGGGAACAGGCAGCTAACTATGGCTACACCTTC.

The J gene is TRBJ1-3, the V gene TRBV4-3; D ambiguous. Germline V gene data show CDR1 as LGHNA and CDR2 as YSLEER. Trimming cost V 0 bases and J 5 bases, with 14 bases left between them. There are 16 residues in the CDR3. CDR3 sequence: CASSQEVEGTRNTIYF. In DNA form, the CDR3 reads TGCGCCAGCAGCCAAGAGGTTGAGGGAACCCGAAACACCATATATTTT.

CDR3 region: CASSLGGQGLQNYGYTF. The CDR3 DNA sequence: TGTGCCAGCAGCTTGGGGGGACAGGGGTTACAGAACTATGGCTACACCTTC. J is TRBJ1-2 and V is TRBV5-4, with 10 nucleotides matching TRBD1. V was clipped by 0 bases and J by 2 bases; unmatched bases: 7. Per the germline V gene, CDR1 is SGHNT and CDR2 is YYREEE (reference sequence). This CDR3 has 17 amino acids. The full variable domain, rest sourced from reference TRBV5-4 and TRBJ1-2, is ETGVTQSPTHLIKTRGQQVTLRCSSQSGHNTVSWYQQALGQGPQFIFQYYREEENGRGNFPPRFSGLQFPNYSSELNVNALELDDSALYLCASSLGGQGLQNYGYTFGSGTRLTVV.